This TCR beta chain emerged from a study of graft-versus-host responses after intestinal transplantation. Germline V gene data show CDR1 as MGHRA and CDR2 as YSYEKL. Trimming removed 0 bases from V and 0 bases from J, with 9 bases in between. CDR3 size: 16 residues. The culture paired 200,000 irradiated violet-dye-labeled stimulators with 200,000 CFSE-labeled responders. Clones were read by immunoSEQ multiplex PCR, and TCRdb kept only the in-frame ones, dropping some. The sample includes about 8,900 clones, around a quarter of them seen just once. Here the sequenced sample was alloreactive CD8+ T cells from a mixed lymphocyte reaction culture, taken before transplantation. Noted subset: CFSE-low proliferating T cells sorted from roughly 6-day pre-transplant mixed lymphocyte reaction (GvH or HvG direction). V and J are TRBV4-1 and TRBJ1-3; D call uncertain. This TCR derives from a human patient who was an organ donor for intestinal transplantation. CDR3 region: CASSQDRIYSGNTIYF. As DNA, the CDR3 is TGCGCCAGCAGCCAAGATCGGATTTACTCTGGAAACACCATATATTTT.